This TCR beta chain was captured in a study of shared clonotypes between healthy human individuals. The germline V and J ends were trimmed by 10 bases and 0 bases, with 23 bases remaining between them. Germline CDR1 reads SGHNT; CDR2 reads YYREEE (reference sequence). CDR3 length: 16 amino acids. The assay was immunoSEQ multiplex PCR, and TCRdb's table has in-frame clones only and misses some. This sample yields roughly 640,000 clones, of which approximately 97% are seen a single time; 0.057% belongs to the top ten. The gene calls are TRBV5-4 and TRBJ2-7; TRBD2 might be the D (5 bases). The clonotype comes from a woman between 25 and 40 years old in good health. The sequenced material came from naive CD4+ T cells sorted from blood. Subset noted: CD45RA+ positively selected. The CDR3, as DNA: TGTGCCTTCAACTGGGCCTTCGGAGCGGCCTCCTACGAGCAGTACTTC. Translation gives CAFNWAFGAASYEQYF.